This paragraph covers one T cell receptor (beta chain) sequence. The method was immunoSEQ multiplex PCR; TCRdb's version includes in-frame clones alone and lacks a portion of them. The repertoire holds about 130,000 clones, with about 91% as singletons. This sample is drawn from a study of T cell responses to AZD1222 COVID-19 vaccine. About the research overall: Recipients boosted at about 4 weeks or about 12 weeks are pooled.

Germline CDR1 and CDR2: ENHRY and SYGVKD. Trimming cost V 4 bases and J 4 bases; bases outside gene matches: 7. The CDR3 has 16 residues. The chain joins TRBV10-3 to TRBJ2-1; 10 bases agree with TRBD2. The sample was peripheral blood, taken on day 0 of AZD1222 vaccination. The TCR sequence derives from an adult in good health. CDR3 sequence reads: CAISGRGLADYNEQFF. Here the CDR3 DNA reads TGTGCCATCAGTGGGCGAGGACTAGCGGATTACAATGAGCAGTTCTTC.